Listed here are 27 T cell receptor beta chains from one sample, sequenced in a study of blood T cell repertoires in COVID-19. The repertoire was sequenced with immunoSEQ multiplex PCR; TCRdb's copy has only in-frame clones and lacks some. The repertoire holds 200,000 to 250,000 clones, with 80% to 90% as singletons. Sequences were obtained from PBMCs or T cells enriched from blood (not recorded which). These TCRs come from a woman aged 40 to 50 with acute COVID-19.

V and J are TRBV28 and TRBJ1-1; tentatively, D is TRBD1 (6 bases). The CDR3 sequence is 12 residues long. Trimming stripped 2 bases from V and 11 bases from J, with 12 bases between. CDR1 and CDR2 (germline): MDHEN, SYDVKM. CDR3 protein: CASSLPGGLAFF. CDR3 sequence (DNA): TGTGCCAGCAGTTTACCCGGGGGGCTGGCTTTCTTT.

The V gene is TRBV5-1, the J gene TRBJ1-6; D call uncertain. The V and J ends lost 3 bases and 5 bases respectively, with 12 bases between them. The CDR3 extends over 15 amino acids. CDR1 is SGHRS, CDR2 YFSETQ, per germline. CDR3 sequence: CASSSEGAHNSPLHF. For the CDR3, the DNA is TGCGCCAGCAGCTCGGAGGGAGCGCATAATTCACCCCTCCACTTT.

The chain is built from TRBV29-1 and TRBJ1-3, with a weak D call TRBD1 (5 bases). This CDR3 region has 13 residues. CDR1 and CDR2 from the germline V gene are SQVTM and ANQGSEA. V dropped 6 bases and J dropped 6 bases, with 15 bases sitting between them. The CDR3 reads CSVQGQGVNTIYF. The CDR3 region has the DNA TGCAGCGTCCAAGGCCAGGGTGTAAACACCATATATTTT.

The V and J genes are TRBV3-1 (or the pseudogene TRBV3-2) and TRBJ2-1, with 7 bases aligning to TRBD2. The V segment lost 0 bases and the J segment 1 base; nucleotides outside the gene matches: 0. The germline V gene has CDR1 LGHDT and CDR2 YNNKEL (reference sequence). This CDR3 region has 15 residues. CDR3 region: CASSQEGGSYNEQFF. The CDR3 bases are TGTGCCAGCAGCCAAGAGGGGGGGTCCTACAATGAGCAGTTCTTC.

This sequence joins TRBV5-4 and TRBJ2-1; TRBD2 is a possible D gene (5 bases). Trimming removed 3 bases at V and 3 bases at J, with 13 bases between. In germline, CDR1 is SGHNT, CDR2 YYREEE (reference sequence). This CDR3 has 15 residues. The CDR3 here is CASSSVLDRYNEQFF. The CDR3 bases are TGTGCCAGCAGCTCGGTACTAGACCGCTACAATGAGCAGTTCTTC.

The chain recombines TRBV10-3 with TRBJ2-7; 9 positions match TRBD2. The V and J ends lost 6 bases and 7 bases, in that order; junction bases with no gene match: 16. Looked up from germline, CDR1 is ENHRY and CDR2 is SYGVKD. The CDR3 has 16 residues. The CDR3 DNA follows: TGTGCCATCAGCGGAGGGGCGGGAGGGGGAGCGTGGGAGCAGTACTTC. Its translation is CAISGGAGGGAWEQYF.

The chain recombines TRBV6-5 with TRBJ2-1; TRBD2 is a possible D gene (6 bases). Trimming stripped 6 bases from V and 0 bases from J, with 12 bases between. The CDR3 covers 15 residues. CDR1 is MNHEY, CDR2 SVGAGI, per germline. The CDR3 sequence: CASRLAANSYNEQFF. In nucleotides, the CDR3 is TGTGCCAGCAGATTAGCGGCCAACTCCTACAATGAGCAGTTCTTC.

CDR3 DNA: TGTGCCACCAGTGATTCTAGACTGGCGAGCACAGATACGCAGTATTTT. Translating it yields CATSDSRLASTDTQYF. V is TRBV24-1 and J is TRBJ2-3, with D unclear. Trimming left V 2 bases short and J 0 bases short, with 11 bases between. CDR1 and CDR2 (germline): KGHDR, SFDVKD. This CDR3 is built from 16 residues.

The CDR3 loop is CASSRSGGQETQYF. The CDR3, as DNA: TGTGCCAGCTCACGGTCGGGAGGGCAAGAGACCCAGTACTTC. The V and J genes are TRBV18 and TRBJ2-5; the match to TRBD2 covers 8 bases. Trimming cost V 4 bases and J 2 bases; bases outside gene matches: 3. The CDR3 spans 14 residues. The germline gives CDR1 KGHSH, CDR2 LQKENI.

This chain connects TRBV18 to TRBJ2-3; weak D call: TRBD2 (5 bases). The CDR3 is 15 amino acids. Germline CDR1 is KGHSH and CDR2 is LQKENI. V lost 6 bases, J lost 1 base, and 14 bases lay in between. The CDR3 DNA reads TGTGCCAGCTCGCCAACAGCGGTACGCACAGATACGCAGTATTTT. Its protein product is CASSPTAVRTDTQYF.

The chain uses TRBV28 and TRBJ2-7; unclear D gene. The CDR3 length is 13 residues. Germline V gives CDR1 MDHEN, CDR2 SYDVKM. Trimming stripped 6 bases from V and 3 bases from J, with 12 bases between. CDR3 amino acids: CASRLLSGYEQYF. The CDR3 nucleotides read TGTGCCAGCAGGCTTCTTTCGGGCTACGAGCAGTACTTC. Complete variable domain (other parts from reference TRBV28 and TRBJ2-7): DVKVTQSSRYLVKRTGEKVFLECVQDMDHENMFWYRQDPGLGLRLIYFSYDVKMKEKGDIPEGYSVSREKKERFSLILESASTNQTSMYLCASRLLSGYEQYFGPGTRLTVT.

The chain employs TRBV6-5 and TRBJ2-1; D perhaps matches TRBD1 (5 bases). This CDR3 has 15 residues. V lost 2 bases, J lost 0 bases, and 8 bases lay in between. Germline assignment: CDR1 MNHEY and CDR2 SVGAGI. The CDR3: CASSYIGASYNEQFF. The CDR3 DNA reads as TGTGCCAGCAGTTACATAGGGGCCTCCTACAATGAGCAGTTCTTC.

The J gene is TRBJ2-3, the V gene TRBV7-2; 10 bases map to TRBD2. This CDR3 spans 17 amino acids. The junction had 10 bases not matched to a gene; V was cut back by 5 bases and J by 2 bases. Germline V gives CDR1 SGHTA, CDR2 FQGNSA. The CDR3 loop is CASSTRTSGAFTDTQYF. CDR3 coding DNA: TGTGCCAGCAGCACCCGGACTAGCGGCGCGTTCACAGATACGCAGTATTTT. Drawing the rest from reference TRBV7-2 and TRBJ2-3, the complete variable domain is GAGVSQSPSNKVTEKGKDVELRCDPISGHTALYWYRQSLGQGLEFLIYFQGNSAPDKSGLPSDRFSAERTGGSVSTLTIQRTQQEDSAVYLCASSTRTSGAFTDTQYFGPGTRLTVL.

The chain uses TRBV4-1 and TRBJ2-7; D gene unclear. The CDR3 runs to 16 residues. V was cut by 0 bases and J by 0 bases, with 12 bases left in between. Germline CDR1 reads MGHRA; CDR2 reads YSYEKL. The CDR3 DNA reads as TGCGCCAGCAGCCAAGAGAATAGCATGAGCTCCTACGAGCAGTACTTC. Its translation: CASSQENSMSSYEQYF.

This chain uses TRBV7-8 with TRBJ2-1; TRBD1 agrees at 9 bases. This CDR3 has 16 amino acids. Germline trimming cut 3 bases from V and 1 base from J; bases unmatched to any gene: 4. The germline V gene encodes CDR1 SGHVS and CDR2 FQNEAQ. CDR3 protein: CASSFKQGASYNEQFF. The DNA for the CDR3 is TGTGCCAGCAGCTTTAAACAGGGGGCATCCTACAATGAGCAGTTCTTC.

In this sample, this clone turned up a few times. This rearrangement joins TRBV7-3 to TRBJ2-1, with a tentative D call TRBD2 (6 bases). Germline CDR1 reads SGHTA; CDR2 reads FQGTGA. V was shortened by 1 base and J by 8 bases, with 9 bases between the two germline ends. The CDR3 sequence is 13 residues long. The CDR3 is CASSLIWEDEQFF. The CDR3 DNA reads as TGTGCCAGCAGCTTAATTTGGGAGGATGAGCAGTTCTTC.

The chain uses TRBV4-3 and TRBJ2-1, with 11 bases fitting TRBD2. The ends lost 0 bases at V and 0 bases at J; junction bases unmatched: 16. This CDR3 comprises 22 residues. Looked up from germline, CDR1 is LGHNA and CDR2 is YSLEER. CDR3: CASSQERGRSSGRLSSYNEQFF. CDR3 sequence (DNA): TGCGCCAGCAGCCAAGAAAGGGGTAGGTCTAGCGGGAGGCTGAGCTCCTACAATGAGCAGTTCTTC.

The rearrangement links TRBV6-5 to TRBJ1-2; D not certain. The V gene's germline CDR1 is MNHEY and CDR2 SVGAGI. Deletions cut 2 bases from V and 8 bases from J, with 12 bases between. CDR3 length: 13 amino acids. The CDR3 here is CASSYRQGIGYTF. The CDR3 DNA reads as TGTGCCAGCAGTTACCGACAAGGTATCGGCTACACCTTC.

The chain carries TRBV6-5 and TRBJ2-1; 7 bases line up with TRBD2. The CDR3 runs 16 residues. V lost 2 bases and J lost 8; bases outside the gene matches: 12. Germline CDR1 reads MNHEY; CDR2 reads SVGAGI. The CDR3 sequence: CASSYLGRGLWDEQFF. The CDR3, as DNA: TGTGCCAGCAGTTACCTGGGGAGGGGTCTATGGGATGAGCAGTTCTTC.

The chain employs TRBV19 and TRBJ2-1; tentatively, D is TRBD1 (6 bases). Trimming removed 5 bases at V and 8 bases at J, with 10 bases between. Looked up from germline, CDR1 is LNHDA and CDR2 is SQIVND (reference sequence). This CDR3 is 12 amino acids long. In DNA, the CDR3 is TGTGCCAGTAGTCTCGGACAGCATGAGCAGTTCTTC. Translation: CASSLGQHEQFF.

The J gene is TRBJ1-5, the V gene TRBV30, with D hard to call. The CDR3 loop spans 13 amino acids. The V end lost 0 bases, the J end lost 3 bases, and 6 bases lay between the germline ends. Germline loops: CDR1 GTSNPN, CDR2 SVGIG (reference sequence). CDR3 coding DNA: TGTGCCTGGAGTGTCCGGTTCAATCAGCCCCAGCATTTT. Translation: CAWSVRFNQPQHF.

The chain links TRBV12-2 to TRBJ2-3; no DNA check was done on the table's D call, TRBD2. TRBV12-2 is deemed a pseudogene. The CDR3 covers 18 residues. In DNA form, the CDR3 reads TGTGCAAGTCGCTTAGCGACACTAGCGGAATATCGCACAGATACGCAGTATTTT. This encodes CASRLATLAEYRTDTQYF.

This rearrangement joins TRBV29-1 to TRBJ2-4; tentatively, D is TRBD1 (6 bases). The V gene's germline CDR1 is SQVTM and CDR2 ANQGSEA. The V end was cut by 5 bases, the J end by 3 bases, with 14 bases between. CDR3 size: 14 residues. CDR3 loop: CSVLGVQGKNIQYF. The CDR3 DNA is TGCAGCGTTCTTGGGGTACAGGGCAAAAACATTCAGTACTTC.

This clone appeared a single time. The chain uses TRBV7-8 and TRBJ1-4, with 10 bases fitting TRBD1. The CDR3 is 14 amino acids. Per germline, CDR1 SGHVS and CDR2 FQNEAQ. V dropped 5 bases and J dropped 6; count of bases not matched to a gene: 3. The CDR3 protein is CASSPDRGYEKLFF. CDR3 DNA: TGTGCCAGCAGCCCGGACAGGGGGTATGAAAAACTGTTTTTT.

The CDR3, as DNA: TGTGCCAGCATCATAAACGTCTTCCGACTAGCGGGTTTCACAGATACGCAGTATTTT. Its protein is CASIINVFRLAGFTDTQYF. The genes are TRBV7-3 and TRBJ2-3, with 10 positions matching TRBD2. Trimming at V came to 7 bases and at J to 2 bases, leaving 18 bases not matched to a gene. CDR3 length: 19 amino acids. Germline V gives CDR1 SGHTA, CDR2 FQGTGA.

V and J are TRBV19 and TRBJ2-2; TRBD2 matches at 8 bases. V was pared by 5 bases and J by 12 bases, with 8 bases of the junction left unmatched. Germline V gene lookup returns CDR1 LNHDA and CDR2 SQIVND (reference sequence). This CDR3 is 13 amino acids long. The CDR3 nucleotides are TGTGCCAGTAGTCCCGGGCGGGAGGCCCAGCTGTTTTTT. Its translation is CASSPGREAQLFF.

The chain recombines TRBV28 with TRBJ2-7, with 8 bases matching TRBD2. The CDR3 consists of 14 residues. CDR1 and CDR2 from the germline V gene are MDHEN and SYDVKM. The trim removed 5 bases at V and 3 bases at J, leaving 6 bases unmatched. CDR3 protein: CASSTSAGVYEQYF. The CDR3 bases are TGTGCCAGCAGTACCTCAGCGGGAGTCTACGAGCAGTACTTC.